This TCR beta chain was recorded in a study of blood T cell repertoires in COVID-19. The method was immunoSEQ multiplex PCR; TCRdb's version includes in-frame clones alone and lacks a portion of them. The data contain 250,000 or so clones, roughly 90% of them singletons. The CDR3 is 18 amino acids. Trimming at V came to 6 bases and at J to 2 bases, leaving 18 bases not matched to a gene. Germline CDR1 is MNHEY and CDR2 is SMNVEV (reference sequence). The chain uses TRBV27 and TRBJ2-7, with 8 bases matching TRBD1. The sequencing sample was made of PBMCs or T cells enriched from blood (not recorded which). This TCR was recovered from a man aged 40-55 years who had recovered from COVID-19. CDR3 residues: CASSYEQGGRHIPYEQYF. In nucleotides, the CDR3 is TGTGCCAGCAGCTACGAACAGGGGGGCCGCCATATCCCCTACGAGCAGTACTTC.